The 26 T cell receptor beta chains below come from one sample, sequenced in a study of OX40 agonist ivuxolimab in advanced cancers. Sequenced by immunoSEQ multiplex PCR; TCRdb stores in-frame clones only, minus some. The table lists fewer than 90,000 clones, roughly 84% of them singletons, with about 0.25% in the top ten. The material sequenced was CD4+ or CD8+ T cells sorted from blood, taken in a trial of the OX40 agonist ivuxolimab. Receptors originate from an adult with an advanced solid tumor such as melanoma, head and neck, liver or kidney cancer.

The chain employs TRBV19 and TRBJ2-7, with D hard to call. Trimming removed 1 base at V and 2 bases at J, with 12 bases between. Per germline, CDR1 LNHDA and CDR2 SQIVND (reference sequence). There are 15 residues in the CDR3. The CDR3 spells CASSIAGSGAYEQYF. The CDR3 DNA is TGTGCCAGTAGTATAGCCGGGTCTGGGGCCTACGAGCAGTACTTC.

The V call is TRBV4-3, the J call TRBJ1-2; the D is unclear. With 1 base removed from V and 8 bases from J, the gap between germline ends came to 23 bases. CDR3 length: 17 residues. CDR1 LGHNA and CDR2 YSLEER come from the germline V gene. The CDR3 sequence: CASSQVFRVRPSSGYTF. CDR3 DNA: TGCGCCAGCAGCCAAGTGTTTAGGGTCAGACCCTCTTCCGGCTACACCTTC.

The genes are TRBV28 and TRBJ1-4; 7 bases map to TRBD1. The CDR3 is made up of 15 amino acids. V gave up 4 bases and J gave up 4 bases; unmatched junction bases: 6. CDR1 MDHEN and CDR2 SYDVKM come from the germline V gene. Written as DNA, the CDR3 is TGTGCCAGCAGTTCCGCGACAGGGAATAATGAAAAACTGTTTTTT. This codes for CASSSATGNNEKLFF. The variable domain in full, completed from reference TRBV28 and TRBJ1-4, reads DVKVTQSSRYLVKRTGEKVFLECVQDMDHENMFWYRQDPGLGLRLIYFSYDVKMKEKGDIPEGYSVSREKKERFSLILESASTNQTSMYLCASSSATGNNEKLFFGSGTQLSVL.

The CDR3 loop reads CASSQEGGKANEKLFF. CDR3 in DNA: TGTGCCAGCAGCCAAGAAGGGGGAAAGGCTAATGAAAAACTGTTTTTT. The chain recombines TRBV4-2 with TRBJ1-4; D is perhaps TRBD1 (6 bases). The CDR3 is 16 amino acids. With 0 bases removed from V and 3 bases from J, the gap between germline ends came to 11 bases. Germline V lookup: CDR1 LGHNA, CDR2 YNFKEQ.

V usage is TRBV19 and J usage is TRBJ2-7; D call uncertain. The CDR3 spans 14 residues. Trimming took off 3 bases at V and 0 bases at J, with 9 bases between the two ends. Germline V gene sequence: CDR1 LNHDA, CDR2 SQIVND (reference sequence). The CDR3 DNA reads as TGTGCCAGTAGTATCGGGCAGGCCTCCTACGAGCAGTACTTC. It translates to CASSIGQASYEQYF.

The chain combines TRBV5-1 with TRBJ2-2, with D possibly matching TRBD2 (6 bases). Germline values: CDR1 SGHRS, CDR2 YFSETQ. The CDR3 is 14 amino acids. The ends were cut back, 6 bases at V and 6 bases at J, with 15 bases in the middle. Written as DNA, the CDR3 is TGCGCCAGCAAACCGGGAGTGGGCGCCGGGGAGCTGTTTTTT. Translation gives CASKPGVGAGELFF.

This chain uses TRBV19 with TRBJ2-7, with 8 bases fitting TRBD1. V shed 6 bases, J shed 6 bases, and the junction held 7 bases outside the gene matches. The germline V gene encodes CDR1 LNHDA and CDR2 SQIVND (reference sequence). The CDR3 spans 13 residues. The CDR3 region has the DNA TGTGCCAGTAGCATTCAGGGGGCTGGCGAGCAGTACTTC. It codes for CASSIQGAGEQYF.

The rearrangement joins TRBV27 to TRBJ1-5; no clear D gene. The germline gives CDR1 MNHEY, CDR2 SMNVEV (reference sequence). Trimming cost V 2 bases and J 4 bases, with 6 bases left between them. The CDR3 is made up of 13 amino acids. CDR3 region: CASSLMGNQPQHF. The CDR3 DNA reads as TGTGCCAGCAGTTTAATGGGTAATCAGCCCCAGCATTTT.

J is TRBJ1-1 and V is TRBV18; D gene uncertain. The germline CDR1 and CDR2 sequences are KGHSH and LQKENI. The CDR3 is made up of 13 amino acids. V was clipped by 4 bases and J by 8 bases, with 14 bases between them. In DNA, the CDR3 is TGTGCCAGCTCACTCATAGGTTGGGTAGAAGCTTTCTTT. Translated, it gives CASSLIGWVEAFF.

V gene TRBV4-2 combines with J gene TRBJ2-1; D is undetermined. The CDR3 is 13 amino acids. Trimming took 5 bases from V and 3 from J, leaving 8 bases between them. Germline loops: CDR1 LGHNA, CDR2 YNFKEQ. The CDR3: CASSMGYYNEQFF. The CDR3 nucleotides read TGTGCCAGCAGCATGGGGTACTACAATGAGCAGTTCTTC.

With regard to this clone: The junction does not match germline at one end; this may be a read error. This chain joins TRBV28 and TRBJ1-2; a possible D gene is TRBD1 (5 bases). The CDR3 contains 15 residues. CDR1 MDHEN and CDR2 SYDVKM come from the germline V gene. This CDR3 reads CASSLGAGIRYGHTF. DNA for the CDR3: TGTGCCAGCAGTTTAGGGGCGGGGATCCGCTATGGCCACACCTTC.

Written as DNA, the CDR3 is TGTGCCATCAGTGAGTCGACTGGACTTAGCAATCAGCCCCAGCATTTT. It yields the protein CAISESTGLSNQPQHF. V and J are TRBV10-3 and TRBJ1-5; D is undetermined. Germline CDR1 and CDR2: ENHRY and SYGVKD. This CDR3 is 16 amino acids long. V lost 0 bases, J lost 0 bases, and 9 bases lay in between.

Regarding this clone: One junction end disagrees with the germline gene, perhaps due to a read error. This chain links TRBV27 with TRBJ1-2, with TRBD1 as a possible D gene (5 bases). CDR3 length: 12 residues. The germline CDR1 and CDR2 sequences are MNHEY and SMNVEV (reference sequence). The CDR3 is CASSLGLGPESF. The CDR3 DNA follows: TGTGCCAGCAGTTTAGGGCTGGGACCAGAAAGCTTC.

This clone was seen once. The chain couples TRBV6-1 to TRBJ1-5; weak D call: TRBD1 (5 bases). Germline assignment: CDR1 MNHNS and CDR2 SASEGT. V was cut by 4 bases and J by 5 bases, with 12 bases left in between. This CDR3 contains 14 residues. Here the CDR3 DNA reads TGTGCCAGCAGTGGGGACTTTACCTATCAGCCCCAGCATTTT. Translated, it gives CASSGDFTYQPQHF.

This clone was detected a few times. The chain couples TRBV19 to TRBJ2-2; 11 bases line up with TRBD2. The CDR3 totals 16 residues. Unmatched junction bases numbered 6, after V lost 7 bases and J lost 2 bases. From germline, CDR1 is LNHDA and CDR2 SQIVND (reference sequence). CDR3 DNA: TGTGCCAGTAAGCCAGGGACTAGCGGAAACACCGGGGAGCTGTTTTTT. This codes for CASKPGTSGNTGELFF.

The V and J genes are TRBV5-1 and TRBJ2-2; D gene ambiguous. The CDR3 loop spans 13 amino acids. V lost 4 bases to trimming and J lost 7 bases, with 11 bases between them. Germline V CDR1 and CDR2: SGHRS, YFSETQ. Written as DNA, the CDR3 is TGCGCCAGCAGCCTCCCCTGGGGCGGGGAGCTGTTTTTT. Its protein product is CASSLPWGGELFF.

J is TRBJ2-7 and V is TRBV6-6, with 9 nucleotides matching TRBD1. This CDR3 is built from 14 residues. The junction had 6 bases not matched to a gene; V was cut back by 4 bases and J by 5 bases. The V gene's germline CDR1 is MNHNY and CDR2 SVGAGI (reference sequence). The CDR3 DNA is TGTGCCAGCAGTTTCCGGGACAGGGCCCACGAGCAGTACTTC. Protein sequence: CASSFRDRAHEQYF.

The rearrangement uses TRBV10-3 and TRBJ2-1; TRBD2 agrees at 12 bases. Germline CDR1 reads ENHRY; CDR2 reads SYGVKD. There are 17 residues in the CDR3. Trimming at V came to 2 bases and at J to 9 bases, leaving 11 bases not matched to a gene. CDR3 nucleotides: TGTGCCATCAGTGAGAGACTAGCGGGAGATACATCGGGTGAGCAGTTCTTC. Amino acid sequence: CAISERLAGDTSGEQFF.

The chain is built from TRBV5-1 and TRBJ2-1; D possibly corresponds to TRBD2 (8 bases). There are 18 residues in the CDR3. Trimming took off 7 bases at V and 3 bases at J, with 26 bases between the two ends. CDR1 and CDR2 from the germline V gene are SGHRS and YFSETQ. This CDR3 reads CASFQGSLAGQSYNEQFF. CDR3 in DNA: TGCGCCAGCTTCCAGGGGTCTTTAGCGGGACAGAGCTACAATGAGCAGTTCTTC.

The gene calls are TRBV11-2 and TRBJ1-4, with TRBD1 matching over 7 bases. CDR3 length: 14 amino acids. The trim removed 1 base at V and 7 bases at J, leaving 3 bases unmatched. Germline lookup yields CDR1 SGHAT and CDR2 FQNNGV. The CDR3 coding sequence is TGTGCCAGCAGCTTAGGGGGACAGAGTGAAAAACTGTTTTTT. The encoded protein is CASSLGGQSEKLFF.

V and J are TRBV7-7 and TRBJ2-7; 8 bases agree with TRBD2. The CDR3 length is 16 residues. Trimming removed 5 bases from V and 3 bases from J; junction bases left unmatched: 12. Germline values: CDR1 SSHAT, CDR2 FNYEAQ (reference sequence). CDR3 in DNA: TGTGCCAGCAGCCAATCCCCGGGGGGGGGACTCTACGAGCAGTACTTC. Its translation: CASSQSPGGGLYEQYF. The full variable domain, rest sourced from reference TRBV7-7 and TRBJ2-7, is GAGVSQSPRYKVTKRGQDVTLRCDPISSHATLYWYQQALGQGPEFLTYFNYEAQPDKSGLPSDRFSAERPEGSISTLTIQRTEQRDSAMYRCASSQSPGGGLYEQYFGPGTRLTVT.

Points on this clone: It is unclear where the CDR3 begins or ends on the DNA, so no DNA is shown, and the CDR3 is as TCRdb lists it. This chain joins TRBV11-3 and TRBJ2-1; the table's TRBD2 call for D was not verified on the DNA. The CDR3 has 16 amino acids, counting both end residues. Germline-derived CDR1 and CDR2 are SGHNT and YENEEA. CDR3 amino acids: CASSFLWDSAIYEQFF.

V gene TRBV28 combines with J gene TRBJ1-1, with a tentative D call TRBD1 (6 bases). Trimming stripped 6 bases from V and 4 bases from J, with 12 bases between. This CDR3 is 13 amino acids long. CDR1 and CDR2 (germline): MDHEN, SYDVKM. The CDR3, as DNA: TGTGCCAGCAGGCCGACAGGCCTCACTGAAGCTTTCTTT. Translating it yields CASRPTGLTEAFF. Together with reference TRBV28 and TRBJ1-1, the CDR3 gives the full variable domain: DVKVTQSSRYLVKRTGEKVFLECVQDMDHENMFWYRQDPGLGLRLIYFSYDVKMKEKGDIPEGYSVSREKKERFSLILESASTNQTSMYLCASRPTGLTEAFFGQGTRLTVV.

V usage is TRBV15 and J usage is TRBJ2-7; D is undetermined. The V gene's germline CDR1 is LNHNV and CDR2 YYDKDF (reference sequence). The CDR3 has 14 residues. The germline V and J ends were trimmed by 0 bases and 2 bases, with 8 bases remaining between them. CDR3 loop: CATSRDLGPYEQYF. CDR3 DNA sequence: TGTGCCACCAGCAGAGATCTGGGTCCCTACGAGCAGTACTTC.

V usage is TRBV4-1 and J usage is TRBJ2-5; D gene ambiguous. From germline, CDR1 is MGHRA and CDR2 YSYEKL. V lost 0 bases and J 1 base, leaving 15 bases between the germline ends. CDR3 size: 17 residues. The CDR3 DNA follows: TGCGCCAGCAGCCAAGACAGCAGAGACCCCTCCCAAGAGACCCAGTACTTC. It yields the protein CASSQDSRDPSQETQYF.

The chain joins TRBV27 to TRBJ1-1, with D maybe TRBD1 (5 bases). In germline, CDR1 is MNHEY, CDR2 SMNVEV (reference sequence). V was shortened by 4 bases and J by 2 bases, with 14 bases between the two germline ends. The CDR3 runs 15 residues. CDR3 loop: CASSSPGFSNTEAFF. CDR3 DNA sequence: TGTGCCAGCAGTTCTCCAGGGTTTAGCAACACTGAAGCTTTCTTT.